This TCR beta chain appears in the sequencing data of a study of chemoradiotherapy in HPV16-positive cancers. Generated by immunoSEQ multiplex PCR, the TCRdb table keeps only in-frame clones and is missing some. The data hold about 35,000 clones, with around 93% observed a single time. Over chemoradiotherapy, repertoires were sampled more than once. The CDR3 length is 18 residues. The germline CDR1 and CDR2 sequences are MDHEN and SYDVKM. Between the trimmed V and J ends, which lost 5 bases and 1 base, there was a span of 22 bases. This clone was detected once. The source material was blood, sampled from a patient who underwent chemoradiotherapy. V usage is TRBV28 and J usage is TRBJ2-3; possibly TRBD2 for D (7 bases). The TCR originated in a human donor with HPV-associated anogenital cancer. CDR3 sequence: CASSQTPGRGAGTDTQYF. DNA for the CDR3: TGTGCCAGCAGTCAAACACCGGGGAGGGGGGCTGGCACAGATACGCAGTATTTT.